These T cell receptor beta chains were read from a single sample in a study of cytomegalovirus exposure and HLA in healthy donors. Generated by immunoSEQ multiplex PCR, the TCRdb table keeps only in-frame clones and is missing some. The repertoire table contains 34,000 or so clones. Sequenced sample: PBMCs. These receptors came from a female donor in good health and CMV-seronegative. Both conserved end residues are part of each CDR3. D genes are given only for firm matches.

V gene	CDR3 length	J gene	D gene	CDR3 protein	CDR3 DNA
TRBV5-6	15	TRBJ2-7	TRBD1	CASSLRQGGSYEQYF	TGTGCCAGCAGCTTGAGACAGGGGGGGTCCTACGAGCAGTACTTC
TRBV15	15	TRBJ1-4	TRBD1	CATSRDRQGNEKLFF	TGTGCCACCAGCAGAGATCGACAGGGTAACGAAAAACTGTTTTTT
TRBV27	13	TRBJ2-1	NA	CASSLPGFNEQFF	TGTGCCAGCAGTTTGCCAGGGTTCAATGAGCAGTTCTTC
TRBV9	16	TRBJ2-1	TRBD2	CASSLLAGGNYNEQFF	TGTGCCAGCTCCCTACTAGCGGGGGGGAACTACAATGAGCAGTTCTTC
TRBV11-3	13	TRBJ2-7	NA	CASSPGGRYEQYF	TGTGCCAGCAGCCCCGGGGGAAGGTACGAGCAGTACTTC
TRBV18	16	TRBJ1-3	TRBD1	CASSRGQGQGGNTIYF	TGTGCCAGCTCGCGAGGACAGGGTCAAGGTGGAAACACCATATATTTT
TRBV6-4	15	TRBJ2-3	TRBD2	CASSPLAGGTDTQYF	TGTGCCAGCAGCCCACTAGCGGGGGGCACAGATACGCAGTATTTT
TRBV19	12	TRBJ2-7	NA	CASSTGGYEQYF	TGTGCCAGTAGTACCGGGGGTTACGAGCAGTACTTC
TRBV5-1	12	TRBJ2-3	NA	CASSLEAGVQYF	TGCGCCAGCAGCCTGGAAGCAGGGGTGCAGTATTTT
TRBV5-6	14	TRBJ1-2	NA	CASSITWGEDGYTF	TGTGCCAGCAGTATCACCTGGGGAGAAGACGGCTACACCTTC
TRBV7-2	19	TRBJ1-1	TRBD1	CASSHRRRTGGFGNTEAFF	TGTGCCAGCAGCCACCGCAGGAGGACAGGGGGCTTCGGGAACACTGAAGCTTTCTTT
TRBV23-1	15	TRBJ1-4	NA	CASIFLGEFEEKLFF	TGCGCCAGCATTTTTCTCGGAGAGTTCGAAGAAAAACTGTTTTTT
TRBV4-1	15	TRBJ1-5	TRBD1	CASSHGQGGNQPQHF	TGCGCCAGCAGCCACGGACAGGGCGGAAATCAGCCCCAGCATTTT
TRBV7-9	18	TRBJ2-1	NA	CASSFSPYREGSYNEQFF	TGTGCCAGCAGCTTTAGCCCATACAGGGAAGGGTCCTACAATGAGCAGTTCTTC
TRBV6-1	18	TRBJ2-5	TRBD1	CASSALNSDRGHGETQYF	TGTGCCAGCAGTGCACTGAACAGCGACAGGGGGCATGGGGAGACCCAGTACTTC
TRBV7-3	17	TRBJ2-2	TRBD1	CASSPAPDRANTGELFF	TGTGCCAGCAGCCCCGCCCCGGACAGGGCGAACACCGGGGAGCTGTTTTTT
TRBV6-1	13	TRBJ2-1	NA	CASSSDKVNEQFF	TGTGCCAGCAGTTCGGACAAGGTCAATGAGCAGTTCTTC
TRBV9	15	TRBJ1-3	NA	CASSASIASSYPIYF	TGTGCCAGCAGCGCCTCAATAGCATCCTCTTACCCCATATATTTT
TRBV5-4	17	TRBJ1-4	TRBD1	CASTTTGGAAGREKLFF	TGTGCCAGCACCACGACAGGGGGCGCGGCTGGGCGCGAAAAACTGTTTTTT
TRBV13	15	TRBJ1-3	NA	CASSLDPGSGNTIYF	TGTGCCAGCAGCTTAGATCCGGGCTCTGGAAACACCATATATTTT
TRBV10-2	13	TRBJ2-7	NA	CASSPGTFYEQYF	TGCGCCAGCAGTCCCGGGACATTCTACGAGCAGTACTTC
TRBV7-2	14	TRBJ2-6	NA	CASSPTPGANALTF	TGTGCCAGCAGCCCCACCCCTGGGGCCAACGCCCTGACTTTC
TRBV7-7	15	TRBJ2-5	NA	CASSSRFGGQETQYF	TGTGCTAGCAGCTCGCGTTTTGGAGGTCAAGAGACCCAGTACTTC
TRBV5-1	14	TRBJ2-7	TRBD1	CASRKGQETYEQYF	TGCGCCAGCAGAAAGGGACAGGAGACCTACGAGCAGTACTTC
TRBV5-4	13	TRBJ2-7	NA	CASSQTETYEQYF	TGTGCCAGCAGCCAGACTGAAACCTACGAGCAGTACTTC
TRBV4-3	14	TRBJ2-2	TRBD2	CASSQEGRGGELFF	TGCGCCAGCAGCCAAGAAGGGAGGGGCGGGGAGCTGTTTTTT
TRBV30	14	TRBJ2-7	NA	CAWSVGGSRYEQYF	TGTGCCTGGAGTGTAGGGGGAAGTCGTTACGAGCAGTACTTC
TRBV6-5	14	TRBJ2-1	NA	CASSSREAVNEQFF	TGTGCCAGCAGTTCCCGAGAGGCGGTCAATGAGCAGTTCTTC
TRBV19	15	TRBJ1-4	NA	CASSLSLATNEKLFF	TGTGCCAGTAGTTTATCACTTGCAACTAATGAAAAACTGTTTTTT